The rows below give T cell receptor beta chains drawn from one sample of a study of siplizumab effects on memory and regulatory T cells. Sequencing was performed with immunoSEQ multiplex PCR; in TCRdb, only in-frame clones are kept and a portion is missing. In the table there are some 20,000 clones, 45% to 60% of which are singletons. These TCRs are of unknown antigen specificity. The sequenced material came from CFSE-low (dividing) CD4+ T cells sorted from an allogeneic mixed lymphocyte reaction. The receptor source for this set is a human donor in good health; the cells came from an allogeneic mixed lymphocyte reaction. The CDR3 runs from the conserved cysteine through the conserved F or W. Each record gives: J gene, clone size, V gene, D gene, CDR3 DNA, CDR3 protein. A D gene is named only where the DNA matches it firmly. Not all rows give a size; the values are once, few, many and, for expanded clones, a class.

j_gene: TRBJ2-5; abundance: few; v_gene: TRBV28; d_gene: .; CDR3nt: TGTGCCAGCAGTTTTCGCGTACCAGAGACCCAGTACTTC; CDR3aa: CASSFRVPETQYF
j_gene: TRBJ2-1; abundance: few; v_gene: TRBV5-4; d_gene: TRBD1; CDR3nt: TGTGCCAGCAGCTTGGGAGTCTTGACAGGGGCCTTGTTCTTC; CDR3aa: CASSLGVLTGALFF
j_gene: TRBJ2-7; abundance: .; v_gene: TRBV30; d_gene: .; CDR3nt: TGTGCCTGGGGTGTACGGAACCACGGACACGAGCAGTACTTC; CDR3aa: CAWGVRNHGHEQYF
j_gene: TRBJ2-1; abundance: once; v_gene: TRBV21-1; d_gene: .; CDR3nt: TGTGCCAGCACCGAAAGGGGGAGCTCCTACAATGAGCAGTTCTTC; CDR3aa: CASTERGSSYNEQFF
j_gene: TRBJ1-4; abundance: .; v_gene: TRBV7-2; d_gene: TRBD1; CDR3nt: TGTGCCAGCAGCTCCAGATCAGGGGGCTGGACTAATGAAAAACTGTTTTTT; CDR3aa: CASSSRSGGWTNEKLFF
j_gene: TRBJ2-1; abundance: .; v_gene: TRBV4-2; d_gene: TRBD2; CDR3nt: TGTGCCAGCAGCCAAGATTCAGCGGGGGGGCCTTATGAGCAGTTCTTC; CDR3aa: CASSQDSAGGPYEQFF
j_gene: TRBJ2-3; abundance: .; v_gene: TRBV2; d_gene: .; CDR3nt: TGTGCCAGCATTATTGGTGGAACAGATACGCAGTATTTT; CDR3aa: CASIIGGTDTQYF
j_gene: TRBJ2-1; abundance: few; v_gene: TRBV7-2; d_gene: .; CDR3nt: TGTGCCAGCAGCTTGGCTGAAGGGAACTACAATGAGCAGTTCTTC; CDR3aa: CASSLAEGNYNEQFF
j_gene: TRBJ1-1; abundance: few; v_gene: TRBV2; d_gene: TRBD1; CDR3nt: TGTGCCAGCAGTGCAGGACAGGGGAACACTGAAGCTTTCTTT; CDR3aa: CASSAGQGNTEAFF
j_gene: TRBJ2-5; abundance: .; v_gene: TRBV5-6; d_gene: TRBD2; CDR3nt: TGTGCCAGCAGCTTGACTAGCGGGGGACAAGAGACCCAGTACTTC; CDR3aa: CASSLTSGGQETQYF
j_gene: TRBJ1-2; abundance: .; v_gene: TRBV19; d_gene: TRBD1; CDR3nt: TGTGCCAGTAGTCTCCGGGACAGGGAGGGTGGCTACACCTTC; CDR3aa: CASSLRDREGGYTF
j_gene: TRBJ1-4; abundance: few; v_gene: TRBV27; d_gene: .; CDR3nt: TGTGCCAGCAGTCCCACAGGGTACATTGAAAAACTGTTTTTT; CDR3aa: CASSPTGYIEKLFF
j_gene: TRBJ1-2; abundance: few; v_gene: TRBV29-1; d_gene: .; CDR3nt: TGCAGCGTTGGATCGGGGACTTGGGACTATGGCTACACCTTC; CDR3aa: CSVGSGTWDYGYTF
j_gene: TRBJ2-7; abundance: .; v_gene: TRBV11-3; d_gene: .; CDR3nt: TGTGCCAGCAGCTTAGTACCAGGGGGGGTTTACGAGCAGTACTTC; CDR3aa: CASSLVPGGVYEQYF
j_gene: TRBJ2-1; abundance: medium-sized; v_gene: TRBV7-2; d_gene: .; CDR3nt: TGTGCCAGCAGCCCCGCCGGTTGGGGCAATGAGCAGTTCTTC; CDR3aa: CASSPAGWGNEQFF
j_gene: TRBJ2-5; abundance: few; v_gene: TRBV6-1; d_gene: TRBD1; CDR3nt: TGTGCCAGCAACGAAGGGGGCGCTTTGAAGACCCAGTACTTC; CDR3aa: CASNEGGALKTQYF
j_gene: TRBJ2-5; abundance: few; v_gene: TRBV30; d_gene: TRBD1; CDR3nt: TGTGCCTGGAGTTCAGGGGGCGCAATAGAGACCCAGTACTTC; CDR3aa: CAWSSGGAIETQYF
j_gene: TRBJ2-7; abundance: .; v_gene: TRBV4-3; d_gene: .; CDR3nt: TGCGCCAGCAGCCAAGATAGGGCAGCTACCTACGAGCAGTACTTC; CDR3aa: CASSQDRAATYEQYF
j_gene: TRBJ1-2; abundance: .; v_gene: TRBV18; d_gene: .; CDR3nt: TGTGCCAGCTCACCACTTTTAGGGGATGGCTACACCTTC; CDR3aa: CASSPLLGDGYTF
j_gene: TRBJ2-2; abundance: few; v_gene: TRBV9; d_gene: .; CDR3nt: TGTGCCAGCAGCGCAATAGGGGGGAACACCGGGGAGCTGTTTTTT; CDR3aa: CASSAIGGNTGELFF